This entry describes one T cell receptor beta chain. As yet, its antigen is unknown. The sample is drawn from a study of cytomegalovirus exposure and HLA in healthy donors. Study observations and caveats: A later analysis found that most CMV-associated TCR beta chains appeared HLA-restricted.

The PCR ran on 60 Vbeta and 13 Jbeta primers. Profiled with immunoSEQ multiplex PCR; TCRdb holds only in-frame clones, not every one. The sample contains about 140,000 clones, over 55% of which appear only once. The CDR3 runs to 13 residues. Germline assignment: CDR1 SGHTA and CDR2 FQGNSA. The J segment lost 7 bases and the V segment lost 6 bases, leaving 8 bases of the junction unmatched. Sequenced sample: PBMCs. The clonotype was recovered from a man between 35 and 55 years old in good health and CMV-seronegative. V is TRBV7-2 and J is TRBJ2-7, with TRBD2 matching 8 bases. The CDR3 DNA reads as TGTGCCAGCAGACCCAGCGGGAGTTTAGAGCAGTACTTC. Its translation is CASRPSGSLEQYF.